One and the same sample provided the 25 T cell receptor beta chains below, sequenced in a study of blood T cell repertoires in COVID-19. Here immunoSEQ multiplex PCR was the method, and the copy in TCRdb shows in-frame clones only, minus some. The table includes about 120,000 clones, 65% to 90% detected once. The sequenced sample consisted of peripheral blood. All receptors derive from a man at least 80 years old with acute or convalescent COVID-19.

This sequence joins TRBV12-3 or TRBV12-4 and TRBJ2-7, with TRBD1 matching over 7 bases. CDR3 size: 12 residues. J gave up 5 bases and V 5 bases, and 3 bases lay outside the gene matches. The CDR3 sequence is CASSRQGNEQYF. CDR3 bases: TGTGCCAGCAGTCGACAGGGAAACGAGCAGTACTTC.

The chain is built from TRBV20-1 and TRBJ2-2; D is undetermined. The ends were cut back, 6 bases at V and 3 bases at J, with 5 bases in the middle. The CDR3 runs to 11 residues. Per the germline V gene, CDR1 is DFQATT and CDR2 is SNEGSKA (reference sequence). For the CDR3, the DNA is TGCAGTGCCAGCGACACCGGGGAGCTGTTTTTT. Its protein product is CSASDTGELFF.

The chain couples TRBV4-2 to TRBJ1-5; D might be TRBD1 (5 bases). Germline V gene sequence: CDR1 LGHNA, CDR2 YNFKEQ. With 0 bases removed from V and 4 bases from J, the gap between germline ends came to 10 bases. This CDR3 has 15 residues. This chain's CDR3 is CASSQDSAGNQPQHF. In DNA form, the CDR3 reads TGTGCCAGCAGCCAAGACTCGGCAGGGAATCAGCCCCAGCATTTT.

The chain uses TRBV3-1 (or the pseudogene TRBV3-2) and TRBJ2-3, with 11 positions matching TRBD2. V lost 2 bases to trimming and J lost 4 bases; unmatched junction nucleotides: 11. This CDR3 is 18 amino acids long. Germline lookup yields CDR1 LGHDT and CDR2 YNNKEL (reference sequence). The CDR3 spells CASSQREIAGGHADTQYF. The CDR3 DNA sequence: TGTGCCAGCAGCCAACGGGAAATAGCGGGGGGGCATGCAGATACGCAGTATTTT.

The DNA of the CDR3 is TGTGCCACCAGTGATTCCGACAGGATGAATGGCTACACCTTC. It encodes CATSDSDRMNGYTF. The J gene is TRBJ1-2, the V gene TRBV24-1; perhaps TRBD1 as D (6 bases). Germline loops: CDR1 KGHDR, CDR2 SFDVKD. CDR3 size: 14 residues. V lost 2 bases to trimming and J lost 6 bases, with 12 bases between them.

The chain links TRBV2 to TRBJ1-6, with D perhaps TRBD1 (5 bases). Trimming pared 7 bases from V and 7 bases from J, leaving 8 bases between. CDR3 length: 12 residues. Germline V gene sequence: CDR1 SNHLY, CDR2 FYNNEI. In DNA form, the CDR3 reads TGTGCCAGCAACGGGGGGAATTCACCCCTCCACTTT. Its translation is CASNGGNSPLHF.

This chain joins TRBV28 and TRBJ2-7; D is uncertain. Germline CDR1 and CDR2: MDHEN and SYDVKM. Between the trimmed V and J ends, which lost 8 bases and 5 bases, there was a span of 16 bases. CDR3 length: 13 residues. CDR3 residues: CASGSQVPHEQYF. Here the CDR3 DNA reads TGTGCCAGCGGTTCCCAGGTACCCCACGAGCAGTACTTC.

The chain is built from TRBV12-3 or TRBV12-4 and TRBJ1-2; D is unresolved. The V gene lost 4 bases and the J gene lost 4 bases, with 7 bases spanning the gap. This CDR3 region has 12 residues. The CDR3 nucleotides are TGTGCCAGCAGTTCTGACACCTATGGCTACACCTTC. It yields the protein CASSSDTYGYTF.

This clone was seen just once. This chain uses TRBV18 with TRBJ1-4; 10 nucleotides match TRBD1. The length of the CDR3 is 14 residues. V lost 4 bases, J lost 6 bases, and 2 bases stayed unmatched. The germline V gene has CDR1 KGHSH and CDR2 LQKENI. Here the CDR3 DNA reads TGTGCCAGCTCACGACAGGGGGCGGATGAAAAACTGTTTTTT. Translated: CASSRQGADEKLFF.

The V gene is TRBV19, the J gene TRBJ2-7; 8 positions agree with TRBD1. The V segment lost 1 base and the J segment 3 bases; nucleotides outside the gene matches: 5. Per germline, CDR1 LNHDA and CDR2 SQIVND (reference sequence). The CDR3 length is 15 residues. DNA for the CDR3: TGTGCCAGTAGTATAGGGTGGGACAGGCGCTACGAGCAGTACTTC. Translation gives CASSIGWDRRYEQYF.

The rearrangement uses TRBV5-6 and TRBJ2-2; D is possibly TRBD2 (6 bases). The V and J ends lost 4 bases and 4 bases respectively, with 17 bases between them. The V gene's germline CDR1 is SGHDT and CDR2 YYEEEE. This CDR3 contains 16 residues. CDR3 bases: TGTGCCAGCAGCGCCGGGACTCAATTATTCACCGGGGAGCTGTTTTTT. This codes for CASSAGTQLFTGELFF.

CDR3 in amino acids: CASSPTRDRSSGNTIYF. The CDR3 nucleotides are TGTGCCAGCTCACCGACTAGGGACAGAAGCTCTGGAAACACCATATATTTT. This sequence joins TRBV18 and TRBJ1-3, with TRBD1 identical over 7 bases. Germline CDR1 reads KGHSH; CDR2 reads LQKENI. CDR3 length: 17 amino acids. J gave up 0 bases and V 3 bases, and 8 bases lay outside the gene matches.

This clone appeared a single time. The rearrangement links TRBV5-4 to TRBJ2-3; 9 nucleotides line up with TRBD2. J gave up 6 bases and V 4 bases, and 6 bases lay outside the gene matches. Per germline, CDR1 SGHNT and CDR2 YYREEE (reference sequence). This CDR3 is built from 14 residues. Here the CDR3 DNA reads TGTGCCAGCAGCGGTAGCGGGGGTGTCGATACGCAGTATTTT. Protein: CASSGSGGVDTQYF.

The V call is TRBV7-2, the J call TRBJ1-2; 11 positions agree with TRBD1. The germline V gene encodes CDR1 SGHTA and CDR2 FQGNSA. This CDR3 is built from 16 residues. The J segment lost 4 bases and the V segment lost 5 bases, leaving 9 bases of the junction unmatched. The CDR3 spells CASSPAGGQGGYGYTF. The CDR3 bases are TGTGCCAGCAGCCCCGCCGGGGGACAGGGGGGCTATGGCTACACCTTC.

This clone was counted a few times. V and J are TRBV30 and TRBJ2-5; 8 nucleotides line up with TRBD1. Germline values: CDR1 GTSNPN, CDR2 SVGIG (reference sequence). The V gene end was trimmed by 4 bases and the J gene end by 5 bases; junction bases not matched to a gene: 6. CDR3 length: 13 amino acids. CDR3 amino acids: CAWTQQGEETQYF. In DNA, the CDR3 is TGTGCCTGGACCCAACAGGGGGAGGAGACCCAGTACTTC.

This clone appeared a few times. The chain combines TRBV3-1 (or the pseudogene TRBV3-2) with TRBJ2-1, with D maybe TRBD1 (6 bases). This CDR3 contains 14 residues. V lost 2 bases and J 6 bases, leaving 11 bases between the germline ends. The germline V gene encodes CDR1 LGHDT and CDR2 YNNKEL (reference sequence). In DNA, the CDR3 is TGTGCCAGCAGCCAACAGGGGCCGGTCAATGAGCAGTTCTTC. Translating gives CASSQQGPVNEQFF.

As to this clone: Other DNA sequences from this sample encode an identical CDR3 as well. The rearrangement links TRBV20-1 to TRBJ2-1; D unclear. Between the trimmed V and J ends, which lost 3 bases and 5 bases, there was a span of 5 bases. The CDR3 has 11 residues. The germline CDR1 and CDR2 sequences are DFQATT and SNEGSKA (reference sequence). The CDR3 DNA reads TGCAGTGCTAGGTCCAACAATGAGCAGTTCTTC. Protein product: CSARSNNEQFF.

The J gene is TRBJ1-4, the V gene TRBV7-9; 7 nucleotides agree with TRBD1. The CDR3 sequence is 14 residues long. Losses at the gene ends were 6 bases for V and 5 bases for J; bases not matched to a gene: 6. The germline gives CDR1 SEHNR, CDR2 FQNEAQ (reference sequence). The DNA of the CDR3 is TGTGCCAGCAGTTCACTCAGGGGGAATGAAAAACTGTTTTTT. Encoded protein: CASSSLRGNEKLFF.

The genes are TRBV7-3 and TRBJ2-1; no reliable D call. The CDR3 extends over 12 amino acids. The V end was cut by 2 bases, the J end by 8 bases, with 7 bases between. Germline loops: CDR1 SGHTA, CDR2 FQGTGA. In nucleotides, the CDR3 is TGTGCCAGCAGCTTAGTTTCCGATGAGCAGTTCTTC. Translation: CASSLVSDEQFF.

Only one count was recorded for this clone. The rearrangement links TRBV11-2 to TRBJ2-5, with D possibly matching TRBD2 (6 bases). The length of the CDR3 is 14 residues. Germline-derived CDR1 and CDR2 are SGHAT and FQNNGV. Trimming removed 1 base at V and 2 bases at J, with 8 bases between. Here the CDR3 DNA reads TGTGCCAGCAGCTTAGCAGGACTACAAGAGACCCAGTACTTC. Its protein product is CASSLAGLQETQYF. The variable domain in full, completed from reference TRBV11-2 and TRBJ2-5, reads EAGVAQSPRYKIIEKRQSVAFWCNPISGHATLYWYQQILGQGPKLLIQFQNNGVVDDSQLPKDRFSAERLKGVDSTLKIQPAKLEDSAVYLCASSLAGLQETQYFGPGTRLLVL.

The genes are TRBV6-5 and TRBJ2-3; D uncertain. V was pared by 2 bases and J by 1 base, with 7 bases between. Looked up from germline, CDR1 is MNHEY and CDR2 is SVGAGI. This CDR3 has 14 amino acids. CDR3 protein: CASSYEYRTDTQYF. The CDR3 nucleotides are TGTGCCAGCAGTTACGAGTATCGCACAGATACGCAGTATTTT.

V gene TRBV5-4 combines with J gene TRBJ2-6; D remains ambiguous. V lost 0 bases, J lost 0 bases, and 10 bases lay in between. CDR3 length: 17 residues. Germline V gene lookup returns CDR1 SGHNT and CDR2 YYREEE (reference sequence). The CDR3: CASSLVQDGSGANVLTF. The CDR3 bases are TGTGCCAGCAGCTTGGTGCAGGATGGCTCTGGGGCCAACGTCCTGACTTTC. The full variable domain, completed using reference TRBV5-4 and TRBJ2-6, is ETGVTQSPTHLIKTRGQQVTLRCSSQSGHNTVSWYQQALGQGPQFIFQYYREEENGRGNFPPRFSGLQFPNYSSELNVNALELDDSALYLCASSLVQDGSGANVLTFGAGSRLTVL.

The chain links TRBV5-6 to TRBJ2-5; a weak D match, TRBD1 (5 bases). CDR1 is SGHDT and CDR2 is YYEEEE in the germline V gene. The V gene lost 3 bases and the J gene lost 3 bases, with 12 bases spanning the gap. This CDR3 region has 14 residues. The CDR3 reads CASSSRQGKETQYF. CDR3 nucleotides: TGTGCCAGCAGCTCTCGCCAGGGAAAAGAGACCCAGTACTTC.

CDR3 bases: TGTGCCAGCAGCTTAGTTGTAGGCGGGAGCTACGAGCAGTACTTC. Residues: CASSLVVGGSYEQYF. The genes are TRBV11-2 and TRBJ2-7; the match to TRBD2 covers 7 bases. Germline lookup yields CDR1 SGHAT and CDR2 FQNNGV. The length of the CDR3 is 15 residues. V dropped 1 base and J dropped 3; count of bases not matched to a gene: 6. The entire variable domain, with the rest obtained from reference TRBV11-2 and TRBJ2-7, is as follows: EAGVAQSPRYKIIEKRQSVAFWCNPISGHATLYWYQQILGQGPKLLIQFQNNGVVDDSQLPKDRFSAERLKGVDSTLKIQPAKLEDSAVYLCASSLVVGGSYEQYFGPGTRLTVT.

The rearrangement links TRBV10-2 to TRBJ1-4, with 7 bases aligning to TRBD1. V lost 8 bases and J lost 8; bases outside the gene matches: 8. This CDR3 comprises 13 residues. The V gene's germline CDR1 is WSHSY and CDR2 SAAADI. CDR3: CASAGQLTEKLFF. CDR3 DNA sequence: TGCGCCAGCGCGGGACAGCTAACAGAAAAACTGTTTTTT.